These T cell receptor beta chains were read from a single sample in a study of T cells in tuberculosis. This table comes from immunoSEQ multiplex PCR, and its TCRdb copy is limited to in-frame clones, with some not included. The table lists tens of thousands of clones, roughly 97% of them singletons. The material sequenced was PBMCs. Source of these receptors: a donor between 10 and 35 years old with latent tuberculosis or without tuberculosis infection. The CDR3 runs from the conserved cysteine through the conserved F or W. Each record gives: V gene, D gene, clone size, J gene, CDR3 protein, CDR3 DNA. A D gene is named only where the DNA matches it firmly. Some rows have no size entry. The others give once, few or many, or a class for an expanded clone.

TRBV5-1,-,-,TRBJ1-3,CASSPTGKVSGNTIYF,TGCGCCAGCAGCCCTACGGGTAAAGTCTCTGGAAACACCATATATTTT
TRBV19,-,-,TRBJ1-2,CASSMIMAGGTGYTF,TGTGCCAGTAGTATGATTATGGCAGGAGGTACAGGCTACACCTTC
TRBV2,-,few,TRBJ1-5,CASMLSEAQPQHF,TGTGCCAGCATGTTGTCAGAGGCTCAGCCCCAGCATTTT
TRBV7-8,-,-,TRBJ1-5,CASSLAEDMTDLNQPQHF,TGTGCCAGCAGCTTAGCGGAAGATATGACAGACCTCAATCAGCCCCAGCATTTT
TRBV30,-,-,TRBJ1-5,CAWTLAGIINQPQHF,TGTGCCTGGACACTCGCGGGGATTATTAATCAGCCCCAGCATTTT
TRBV5-1,TRBD1,-,TRBJ1-6,CASSSEGGLWSPLHF,TGCGCCAGCAGTTCAGAAGGGGGCCTTTGGTCACCCCTCCACTTT
TRBV7-3,-,-,TRBJ2-5,CASSRLGKGETQYF,TGTGCCAGCAGCCGACTAGGGAAAGGGGAGACCCAGTACTTC
TRBV18,-,-,TRBJ1-2,CASSSRDTPYGYTF,TGTGCCAGCTCCTCCCGGGACACCCCCTATGGCTACACCTTC
TRBV5-1,-,-,TRBJ1-1,CASSLAAGVTNTEAFF,TGCGCCAGCAGCTTGGCAGCGGGGGTAACAAACACTGAAGCTTTCTTT
TRBV5-4,-,-,TRBJ2-2,CASTPVEGLTGELFF,TGTGCCAGCACCCCGGTGGAGGGTCTCACCGGGGAGCTGTTTTTT
TRBV9,TRBD1,-,TRBJ1-2,CASSVPGTGGNYGYTF,TGTGCCAGCAGCGTTCCAGGGACAGGGGGTAACTATGGCTACACCTTC
TRBV6-4,TRBD2,-,TRBJ2-2,CASSSGSTGELFF,TGTGCCAGCAGTAGCGGGAGCACCGGGGAGCTGTTTTTT
TRBV18,TRBD1,-,TRBJ1-4,CASSRTSGGDEKLFF,TGTGCCAGCTCCCGAACTTCAGGGGGCGATGAAAAACTGTTTTTT
TRBV6-5,TRBD1,-,TRBJ1-6,CASRLAGQGNSPLHF,TGTGCCAGCAGACTGGCGGGACAGGGGAATTCACCCCTCCACTTT
TRBV6-5,TRBD2,-,TRBJ2-7,CASSPGLASHEQYF,TGTGCCAGTTCGCCGGGACTAGCCTCCCACGAGCAGTACTTC
TRBV7-2,-,-,TRBJ2-2,CASSSPSWGEDRTGELFF,TGTGCCAGCAGCAGCCCATCTTGGGGCGAGGATAGAACCGGGGAGCTGTTTTTT
TRBV5-5,TRBD1,-,TRBJ1-5,CASSPGTGGLGNQPQHF,TGTGCCAGCAGCCCCGGGACAGGGGGCTTGGGTAATCAGCCCCAGCATTTT
TRBV5-8,-,-,TRBJ2-3,CASSLHSGYSTDTQYF,TGTGCCAGCAGCTTGCATAGCGGTTATAGCACAGATACGCAGTATTTT
TRBV13,TRBD1,-,TRBJ2-7,CASSSYRDRTYEQYF,TGTGCCAGCAGCTCCTACCGGGACAGGACCTACGAGCAGTACTTC
TRBV21-1,-,few,TRBJ1-6,CASSKLGSYNSPLHF,TGTGCCAGCAGCAAACTTGGCAGTTATAATTCACCCCTCCACTTT
TRBV30,-,-,TRBJ1-2,CAWGGNYGYTF,TGTGCCTGGGGGGGGAACTATGGCTACACCTTC
TRBV7-9,-,-,TRBJ1-5,CASSNTRDQPQHF,TGTGCCAGCAGCAATACACGGGATCAGCCCCAGCATTTT
TRBV11-3,-,-,TRBJ2-7,CASSLGGDYEQYF,TGTGCCAGCAGCTTAGGGGGGGACTACGAGCAGTACTTC
TRBV4-1,-,-,TRBJ1-2,CASSQEGHPYGYTF,TGCGCCAGCAGCCAAGAGGGACACCCATATGGCTACACCTTC
TRBV4-3,TRBD1,once,TRBJ1-2,CASSPPGTASLGYTF,TGCGCCAGCAGCCCTCCCGGGACAGCCTCGCTTGGCTACACCTTC
TRBV5-4,TRBD1,few,TRBJ2-7,CASSLGTGGYEQYF,TGTGCCAGCAGCCTGGGGACAGGGGGCTACGAGCAGTACTTC
TRBV2,-,-,TRBJ2-7,CASLQAGSYEQYF,TGTGCCAGCTTGCAGGCGGGGAGCTACGAGCAGTACTTC
TRBV7-2,-,-,TRBJ2-2,CASSWPGMAGELFF,TGTGCCAGCAGCTGGCCGGGAATGGCCGGGGAGCTGTTTTTT
TRBV30,TRBD1,once,TRBJ2-2,CAWSEVGQWVGELFF,TGTGCCTGGAGTGAGGTGGGACAGTGGGTCGGGGAGCTGTTTTTT
TRBV7-2,TRBD1,-,TRBJ2-1,CASSTGQGAPIFNEQFF,TGTGCCAGCAGCACGGGACAGGGGGCGCCGATTTTCAATGAGCAGTTCTTC
TRBV18,-,-,TRBJ2-1,CASSLGTYNEQFF,TGTGCCAGCTCACTGGGCACCTACAATGAGCAGTTCTTC
TRBV5-1,-,-,TRBJ2-3,CASSLGAWGTAGAYRTDTQYF,TGCGCCAGCAGCTTGGGGGCCTGGGGGACAGCGGGGGCCTACCGCACAGATACGCAGTATTTT
TRBV2,-,-,TRBJ1-5,CASSEQGRWNQPQHF,TGTGCCAGCAGTGAACAGGGCCGATGGAATCAGCCCCAGCATTTT
TRBV2,-,-,TRBJ1-4,CASMLRGLPNEKLFF,TGTGCCAGCATGTTGAGAGGGTTACCTAATGAAAAACTGTTTTTT
TRBV29-1,TRBD1,-,TRBJ1-1,CSVVSYRGGWSTEAFF,TGCAGCGTTGTGAGTTACAGGGGAGGTTGGTCCACTGAAGCTTTCTTT
TRBV18,TRBD1,-,TRBJ1-2,CASSPDRGYGYTF,TGTGCCAGCTCACCGGACAGGGGATATGGCTACACCTTC
TRBV5-1,-,-,TRBJ2-1,CASSLVGGLTPEQFF,TGCGCCAGCAGCTTGGTTGGAGGACTTACCCCTGAGCAGTTCTTC
TRBV7-8,TRBD2,-,TRBJ2-7,CASRFGTSDSYEQYF,TGTGCCAGCAGGTTCGGCACTAGCGACTCCTACGAGCAGTACTTC
TRBV7-9,-,once,TRBJ2-6,CAHKQSGANVLTF,TGTGCCCACAAACAATCTGGGGCCAACGTCCTGACTTTC
TRBV4-1,-,-,TRBJ2-7,CASSQHRMVSYEQYF,TGCGCCAGCAGCCAACACAGAATGGTATCCTACGAGCAGTACTTC
TRBV10-3,-,-,TRBJ2-1,CAISGGGREQLFNEQFF,TGTGCCATCAGCGGAGGAGGTAGGGAGCAGCTGTTTAATGAGCAGTTCTTC
TRBV21-1,-,-,TRBJ1-1,CASSKGKEGTEAFF,TGTGCCAGCAGCAAGGGGAAGGAGGGCACTGAAGCTTTCTTT
TRBV7-9,TRBD1,-,TRBJ2-7,CASSSGQAPRGHYEQYF,TGTGCCAGCAGCTCAGGACAGGCCCCACGGGGACACTACGAGCAGTACTTC
TRBV6-6,TRBD1,-,TRBJ1-2,CASSSRQGSYGYTF,TGTGCCAGCAGTTCTCGACAGGGGAGCTATGGCTACACCTTC
TRBV29-1,-,-,TRBJ1-1,CSVVSGGMTEAFF,TGCAGCGTTGTCTCCGGAGGGATGACTGAAGCTTTCTTT
TRBV21-1,-,-,TRBJ2-5,CASTPPGAGTGLPLAQYF,TGTGCCAGCACACCTCCCGGGGCCGGGACAGGGCTCCCGTTAGCCCAGTACTTC
TRBV19,TRBD1,once,TRBJ2-4,CASSKVRDRTLAKNIQYF,TGTGCCAGTAGTAAAGTCCGGGACAGGACGCTAGCCAAAAACATTCAGTACTTC
TRBV18,-,-,TRBJ1-2,CASSPKHTRIYGYTF,TGTGCCAGCTCACCAAAGCACACGAGGATCTATGGCTACACCTTC
TRBV30,TRBD1,-,TRBJ1-5,CASGTGAFNQPQHF,TGTGCCTCTGGGACAGGGGCGTTCAATCAGCCCCAGCATTTT
TRBV6-6,-,-,TRBJ1-2,CASSWTGVSGYGYTF,TGTGCCAGCAGTTGGACGGGAGTTTCGGGCTATGGCTACACCTTC
TRBV5-6,-,-,TRBJ2-7,CASTSGLGEQYF,TGTGCCAGCACGAGCGGCTTGGGGGAGCAGTACTTC
TRBV5-6,-,-,TRBJ1-1,CASIVWQATEAFF,TGTGCCAGCATCGTGTGGCAGGCCACTGAAGCTTTCTTT
TRBV5-5,-,-,TRBJ1-1,CASSSSWGDTEAFF,TGTGCCAGCAGCTCCTCGTGGGGGGACACTGAAGCTTTCTTT
TRBV12-5,-,-,TRBJ1-1,CASGLGAVWNTEVEAEAFF,TGTGCTAGTGGTTTGGGGGCAGTTTGGAACACTGAAGTGGAGGCTGAAGCTTTCTTT
TRBV28,-,-,TRBJ1-2,CASSRTASNYGYTF,TGTGCCAGCAGCCGGACAGCCTCTAACTATGGCTACACCTTC
TRBV18,TRBD1,-,TRBJ1-3,CASSPNRGSGNTIYF,TGTGCCAGCTCACCAAACAGGGGTTCTGGAAACACCATATATTTT
TRBV7-9,-,-,TRBJ1-2,CASSREGRANYGYTF,TGTGCCAGCAGCAGAGAAGGGAGGGCTAACTATGGCTACACCTTC
TRBV9,-,-,TRBJ2-1,CASSPPTELNNEQFF,TGTGCCAGCAGCCCCCCAACGGAGCTGAACAATGAGCAGTTCTTC
TRBV27,-,-,TRBJ1-5,CASSLSHAVDQPQHF,TGTGCCAGCAGTTTAAGTCATGCGGTAGATCAGCCCCAGCATTTT